This T cell receptor (beta chain) was observed in a study of cytomegalovirus exposure and HLA in healthy donors. The CDR3 is 16 amino acids. CDR1 is SGHRS, CDR2 YFSETQ, per germline. V lost 0 bases, J lost 4 bases, and 6 bases stayed unmatched. PCR involved 60 Vbeta and 13 Jbeta primers. Using immunoSEQ multiplex PCR, the repertoire was profiled, and TCRdb retains in-frame clones only, with some absent. Here the sample spans more than 200,000 clones, around 80% being singletons. Sample: PBMCs. V and J are TRBV5-1 and TRBJ2-2; TRBD2 agrees at 7 bases. The sequence derives from a girl aged 2-10 years in good health and CMV-seronegative. CDR3 in amino acids: CASSLEGPGGTGELFF. CDR3 nucleotide sequence: TGCGCCAGCAGCTTGGAAGGTCCGGGGGGCACCGGGGAGCTGTTTTTT. Variable domain in full (rest from reference TRBV5-1 and TRBJ2-2): KAGVTQTPRYLIKTRGQQVTLSCSPISGHRSVSWYQQTPGQGLQFLFEYFSETQRNKGNFPGRFSGRQFSNSRSEMNVSTLELGDSALYLCASSLEGPGGTGELFFGEGSRLTVL.